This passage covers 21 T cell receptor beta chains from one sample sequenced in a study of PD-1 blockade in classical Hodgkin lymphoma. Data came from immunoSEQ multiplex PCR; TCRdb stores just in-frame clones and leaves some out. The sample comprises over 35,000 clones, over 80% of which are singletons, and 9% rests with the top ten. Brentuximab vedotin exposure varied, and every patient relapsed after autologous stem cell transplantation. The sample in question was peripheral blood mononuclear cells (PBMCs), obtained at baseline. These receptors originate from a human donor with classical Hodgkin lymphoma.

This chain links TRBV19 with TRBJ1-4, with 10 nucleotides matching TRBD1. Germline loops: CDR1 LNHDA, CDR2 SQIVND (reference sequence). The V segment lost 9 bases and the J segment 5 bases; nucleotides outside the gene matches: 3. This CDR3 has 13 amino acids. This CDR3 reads CASRDRGNEKLFF. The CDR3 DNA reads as TGTGCCAGCCGGGACAGGGGCAATGAAAAACTGTTTTTT.

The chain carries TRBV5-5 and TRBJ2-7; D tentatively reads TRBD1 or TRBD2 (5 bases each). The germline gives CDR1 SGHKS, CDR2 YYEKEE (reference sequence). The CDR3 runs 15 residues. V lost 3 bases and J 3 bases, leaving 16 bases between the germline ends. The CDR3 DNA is TGTGCCAGCAGCTCAGGGACGGAGACCGTCTACGAGCAGTACTTC. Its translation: CASSSGTETVYEQYF.

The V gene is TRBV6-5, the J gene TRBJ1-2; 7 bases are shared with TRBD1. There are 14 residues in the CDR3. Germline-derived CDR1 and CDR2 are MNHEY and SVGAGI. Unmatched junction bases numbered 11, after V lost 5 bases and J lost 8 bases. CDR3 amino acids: CASSPVTGTVGYTF. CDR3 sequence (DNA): TGTGCCAGCAGTCCCGTGACAGGGACGGTAGGCTACACCTTC.

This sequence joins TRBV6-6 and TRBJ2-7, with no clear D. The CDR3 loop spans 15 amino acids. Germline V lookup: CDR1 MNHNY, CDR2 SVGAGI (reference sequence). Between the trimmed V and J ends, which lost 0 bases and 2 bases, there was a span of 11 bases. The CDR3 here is CASSYSGRTPYEQYF. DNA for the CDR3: TGTGCCAGCAGTTACTCGGGCAGAACCCCCTACGAGCAGTACTTC.

In DNA, the CDR3 is TGTGCCAGCAGCTTAACCCCGGGACAGGGTTATCAGCCCCAGCATTTT. It is translated as CASSLTPGQGYQPQHF. This chain connects TRBV7-8 to TRBJ1-5; 9 nucleotides agree with TRBD1. CDR3 length: 16 amino acids. J was trimmed by 5 bases and V by 2 bases; bases with no gene match: 7. The germline CDR1 and CDR2 sequences are SGHVS and FQNEAQ.

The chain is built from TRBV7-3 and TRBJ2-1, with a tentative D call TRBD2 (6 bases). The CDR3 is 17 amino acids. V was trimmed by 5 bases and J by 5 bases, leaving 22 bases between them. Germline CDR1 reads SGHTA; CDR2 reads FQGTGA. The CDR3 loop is CASSVLQAGTGNNEQFF. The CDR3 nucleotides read TGTGCCAGCAGCGTCCTACAGGCGGGAACGGGTAACAATGAGCAGTTCTTC.

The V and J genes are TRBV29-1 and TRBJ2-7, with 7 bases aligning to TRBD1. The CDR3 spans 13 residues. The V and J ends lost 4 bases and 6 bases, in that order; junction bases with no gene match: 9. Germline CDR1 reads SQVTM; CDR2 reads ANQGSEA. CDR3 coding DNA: TGCAGCGTTGTAGGGCAGGGGGTGAGCGAGCAGTACTTC. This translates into CSVVGQGVSEQYF.

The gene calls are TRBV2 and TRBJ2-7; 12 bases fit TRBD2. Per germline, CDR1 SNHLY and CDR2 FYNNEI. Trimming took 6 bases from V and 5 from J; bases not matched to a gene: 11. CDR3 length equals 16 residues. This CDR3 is CASRLAGGPSRNEQYF. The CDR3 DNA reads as TGTGCCAGCAGGCTAGCGGGAGGGCCAAGTCGGAACGAGCAGTACTTC.

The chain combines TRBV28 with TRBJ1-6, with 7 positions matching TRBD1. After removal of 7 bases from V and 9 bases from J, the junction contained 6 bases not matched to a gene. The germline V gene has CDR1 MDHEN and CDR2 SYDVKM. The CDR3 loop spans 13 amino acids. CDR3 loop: CASKGAGRSPLHF. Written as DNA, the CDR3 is TGTGCCAGCAAGGGGGCAGGGCGTTCACCCCTCCACTTT.

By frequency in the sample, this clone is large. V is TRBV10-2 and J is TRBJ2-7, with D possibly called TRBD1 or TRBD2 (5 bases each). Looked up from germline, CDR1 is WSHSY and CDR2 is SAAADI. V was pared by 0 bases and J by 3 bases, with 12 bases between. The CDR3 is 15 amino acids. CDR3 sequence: CASSESYGDRYEQYF. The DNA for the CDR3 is TGCGCCAGCAGTGAGTCTTATGGGGACCGCTACGAGCAGTACTTC.

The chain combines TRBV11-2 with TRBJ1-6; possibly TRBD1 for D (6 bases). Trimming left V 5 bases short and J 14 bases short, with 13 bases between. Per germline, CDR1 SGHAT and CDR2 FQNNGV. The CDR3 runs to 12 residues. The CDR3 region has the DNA TGTGCCAGCAGCCCGGACAGCGGTGCCCTCCACTTT. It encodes CASSPDSGALHF.

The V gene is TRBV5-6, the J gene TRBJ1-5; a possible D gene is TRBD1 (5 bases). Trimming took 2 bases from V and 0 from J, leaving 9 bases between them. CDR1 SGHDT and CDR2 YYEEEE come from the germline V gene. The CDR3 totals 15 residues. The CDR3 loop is CASSFQGYSNQPQHF. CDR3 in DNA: TGTGCCAGCAGCTTTCAGGGCTATAGCAATCAGCCCCAGCATTTT.

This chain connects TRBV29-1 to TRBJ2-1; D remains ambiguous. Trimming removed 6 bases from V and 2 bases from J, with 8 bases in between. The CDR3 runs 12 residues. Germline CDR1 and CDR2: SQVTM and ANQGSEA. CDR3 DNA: TGCAGCGTAGAAAGGGCCTACAATGAGCAGTTCTTC. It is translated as CSVERAYNEQFF.

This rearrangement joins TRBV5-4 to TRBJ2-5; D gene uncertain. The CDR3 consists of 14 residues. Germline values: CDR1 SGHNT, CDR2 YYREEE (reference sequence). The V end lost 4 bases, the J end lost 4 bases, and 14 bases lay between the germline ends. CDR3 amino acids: CASSPRLFRETQYF. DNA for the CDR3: TGTGCCAGCAGCCCGCGCCTTTTTAGAGAGACCCAGTACTTC.

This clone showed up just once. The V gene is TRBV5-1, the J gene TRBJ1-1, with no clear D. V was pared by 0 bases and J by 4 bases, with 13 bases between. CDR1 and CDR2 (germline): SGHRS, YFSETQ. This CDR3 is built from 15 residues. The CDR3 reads CASSLGWQSGTEAFF. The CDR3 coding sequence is TGCGCCAGCAGCTTGGGGTGGCAAAGTGGCACTGAAGCTTTCTTT.

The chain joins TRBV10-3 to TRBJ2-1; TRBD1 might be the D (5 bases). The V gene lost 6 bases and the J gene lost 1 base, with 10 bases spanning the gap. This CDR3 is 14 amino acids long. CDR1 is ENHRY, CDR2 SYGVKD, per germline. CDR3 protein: CAIRGHQSYNEQFF. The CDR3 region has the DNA TGTGCCATCAGAGGACACCAATCCTACAATGAGCAGTTCTTC.

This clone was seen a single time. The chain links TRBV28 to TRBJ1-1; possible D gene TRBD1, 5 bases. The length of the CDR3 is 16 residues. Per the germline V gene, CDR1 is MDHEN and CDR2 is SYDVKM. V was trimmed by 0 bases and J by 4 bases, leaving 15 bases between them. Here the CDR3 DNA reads TGTGCCAGCAGTTTATGGTCAAGGGGAATGGGCACTGAAGCTTTCTTT. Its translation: CASSLWSRGMGTEAFF.

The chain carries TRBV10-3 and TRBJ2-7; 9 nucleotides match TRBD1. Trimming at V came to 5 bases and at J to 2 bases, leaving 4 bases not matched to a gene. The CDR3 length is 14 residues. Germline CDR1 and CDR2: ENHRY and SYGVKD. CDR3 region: CAISTGDRAYEQYF. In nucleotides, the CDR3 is TGTGCCATCAGTACAGGGGACAGGGCCTACGAGCAGTACTTC.

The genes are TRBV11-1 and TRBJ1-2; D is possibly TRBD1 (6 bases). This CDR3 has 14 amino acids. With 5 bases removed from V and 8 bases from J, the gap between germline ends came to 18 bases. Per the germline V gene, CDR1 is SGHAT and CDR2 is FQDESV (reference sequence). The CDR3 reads CASSRQGHLGGYTF. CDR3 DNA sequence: TGTGCCAGCAGCCGGCAGGGGCATCTCGGAGGCTACACCTTC.

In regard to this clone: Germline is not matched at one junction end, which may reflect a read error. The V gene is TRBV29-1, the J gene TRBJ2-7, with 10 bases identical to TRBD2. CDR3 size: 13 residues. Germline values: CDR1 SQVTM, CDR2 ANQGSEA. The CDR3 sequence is CGVSGRNTYEQYF. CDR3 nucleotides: TGCGGCGTTAGCGGGAGGAATACCTACGAGCAGTACTTC.

This CDR3 reads CASSLFADPAMNTEAFF. In nucleotides, the CDR3 is TGTGCCAGCAGTCTATTCGCCGACCCGGCCATGAACACTGAAGCTTTCTTT. This chain connects TRBV27 to TRBJ1-1; D is unresolved. CDR3 length: 17 residues. CDR1 is MNHEY, CDR2 SMNVEV, per germline (reference sequence). V gave up 5 bases and J gave up 0 bases, with 19 bases separating them.